These T cell receptor beta chains were read from a single sample in a study of shared clonotypes between healthy human individuals. Using immunoSEQ multiplex PCR, the repertoire was profiled, and TCRdb retains in-frame clones only, with some absent. The data show 450,000 to 500,000 clones, with about three quarters seen just once and over 10% held by the top ten. The material sequenced was PBMCs. The receptor set was obtained from a woman aged 40-49 years in good health. Some clones in this sample may be carry-over from other donors' samples. Each CDR3 is given with its conserved first and last residue. The D gene is left open where the match is weak. Size tells how often a clone was seen (once, few, many) or the class of an expanded clone, and some rows leave it out.

TRBV19	.	TRBJ2-1	TRBD2	CASSIREDNEQFF	TGTGCCAGTAGTATACGGGAGGACAATGAGCAGTTCTTC
TRBV5-1	.	TRBJ2-2	TRBD2	CASSPGGPTGELFF	TGCGCCAGCAGCCCGGGAGGGCCGACCGGGGAGCTGTTTTTT
TRBV7-9	.	TRBJ2-7	.	CASSLGAGFGSYEQYF	TGTGCCAGCAGCTTAGGCGCTGGGTTCGGCTCCTACGAGCAGTACTTC
TRBV6-5	many	TRBJ1-1	.	CASSSHRDTEAFF	TGTGCCAGCAGTTCCCACAGGGACACTGAAGCTTTCTTT
TRBV11-1	.	TRBJ2-1	.	CASSFGETGWNEQFF	TGTGCCAGCAGCTTTGGGGAGACCGGGTGGAATGAGCAGTTCTTC
TRBV28	.	TRBJ1-5	.	CASSLPEGLGNQPQHF	TGTGCCAGCAGTTTACCGGAGGGGTTGGGCAATCAGCCCCAGCATTTT
TRBV5-4	.	TRBJ2-3	.	CASSLDPLSTDTQYF	TGTGCCAGCAGCTTGGACCCGCTGAGCACAGATACGCAGTATTTT
TRBV7-2	.	TRBJ2-3	.	CASSLNGSPDTQYF	TGTGCCAGCAGCTTAAACGGGAGCCCAGATACGCAGTATTTT
TRBV19	.	TRBJ1-2	.	CASSIWARRNYGYTF	TGTGCCAGTAGTATTTGGGCCAGGAGGAACTATGGCTACACCTTC
TRBV28	few	TRBJ1-2	TRBD1	CASSLPWGQGASGYTF	TGTGCCAGCAGTTTGCCCTGGGGACAGGGGGCAAGTGGCTACACCTTC
TRBV7-8	.	TRBJ2-1	TRBD2	CASSYGLAGGYSYNEQFF	TGTGCCAGCAGTTACGGACTAGCGGGAGGGTATTCCTACAATGAGCAGTTCTTC
TRBV2	.	TRBJ2-1	.	CASRFYNEQFF	TGTGCCAGCAGGTTTTACAATGAGCAGTTCTTC
TRBV28	few	TRBJ2-7	TRBD2	CASTSTSGIYEQYF	TGTGCCAGCACCTCGACTAGCGGGATCTACGAGCAGTACTTC
TRBV19	.	TRBJ2-1	.	CASSIVPGNEQFF	TGTGCCAGTAGTATCGTCCCGGGTAATGAGCAGTTCTTC
TRBV5-1	once	TRBJ1-4	TRBD1	CASSPGTGGYRFKLFF	TGCGCCAGCAGCCCCGGGACAGGGGGGTACCGATTTAAACTGTTTTTT
TRBV29-1	.	TRBJ2-5	TRBD2	CSGRLAMETQYF	TGCAGCGGCCGACTAGCTATGGAGACCCAGTACTTC
TRBV5-1	.	TRBJ2-5	TRBD1	CASTNTGVQETQYF	TGCGCCAGTACGAATACAGGGGTACAAGAGACCCAGTACTTC
TRBV6-6	.	TRBJ2-2	.	CASSYWVTGELFF	TGTGCCAGCAGTTATTGGGTCACCGGGGAGCTGTTTTTT
TRBV11-2	few	TRBJ2-1	TRBD2	CASSPRDIGTSGRVEQFF	TGTGCCAGCAGCCCAAGAGATATCGGGACTAGCGGGAGGGTTGAGCAGTTCTTC
TRBV6-6	.	TRBJ2-1	.	CASSYEPGAYEQFF	TGTGCCAGCAGTTACGAGCCGGGGGCCTATGAGCAGTTCTTC
TRBV28	.	TRBJ2-7	TRBD1	CASSGGPGQGTDEQYF	TGTGCCAGCAGTGGGGGGCCGGGACAGGGGACAGACGAGCAGTACTTC
TRBV4-3	.	TRBJ1-1	TRBD1	CASSHLGRGSAFF	TGCGCCAGCAGTCATCTAGGCAGGGGGTCGGCTTTCTTT
TRBV27	.	TRBJ2-7	.	CASSLGSGPTFSYEQYF	TGTGCCAGCAGTTTAGGTTCGGGACCAACTTTCTCCTACGAGCAGTACTTC
TRBV5-4	many	TRBJ2-7	.	CASSAPLASPKSEQYF	TGTGCCAGCAGCGCCCCTTTAGCCTCCCCAAAGTCCGAGCAGTACTTC
TRBV7-2	.	TRBJ2-7	TRBD1	CASSSDRGYEQYF	TGTGCCAGCAGCTCGGACAGGGGATACGAGCAGTACTTC
TRBV9	many	TRBJ2-5	.	CASSAQGGETQYF	TGTGCCAGCAGCGCCCAGGGCGGGGAGACCCAGTACTTC